What follows is one TCR beta chain and its context. Its antigen is as yet unknown. This sample is drawn from a study of cytomegalovirus exposure and HLA in healthy donors. Study findings and constraints: Later on, an analysis tied around 17,000 TCR beta sequences to HLA alleles at 0.05 false discovery rate. A later analysis reportedly identified an Asian-associated ancestry cluster as carrying fewer N-insertions than the approximately 730-donor mean. A prior analysis recorded that most TCR beta V segments were productive about 90% or about 30% of the time.

J was trimmed by 7 bases and V by 7 bases; bases with no gene match: 11. The CDR3 is made up of 14 amino acids. CDR1 and CDR2 (germline): ENHRY, SYGVKD. With 60 Vbeta and 13 Jbeta primers, the PCR was carried out. Methods used by the authors: In a later analysis, of tens of millions of unique beta chains, about 12 million appeared in at least two donors. Clones were read by immunoSEQ multiplex PCR, and TCRdb kept only the in-frame ones, dropping some. Clonal size and the V and J genes are those of that table, whereas D and trimming came from the DNA. Altogether over 150,000 clones are present, over 70% being singletons, with the ten largest covering about 2%.

The chain recombines TRBV10-3 with TRBJ1-2; TRBD1 matches at 8 bases. Sequencing was carried out using PBMCs. This TCR was sampled from a woman aged 25 to 39 in good health and CMV-seronegative. This CDR3 is CAITPSTGEGGYTF. The DNA for the CDR3 is TGTGCCATCACCCCCTCGACAGGGGAAGGTGGCTACACCTTC.